This entry describes one T cell receptor (beta chain). This clonotype was seen at least ten times. Its antigen remains unidentified. Base qualities are not provided; no much larger clone lies one nucleotide away. The CDR3, cysteine through phenylalanine, is 12 amino acids long. Here the CDR3 DNA is all that survives: 36 bases in frame from base 1. The germline ends are 10 bases apart after V is trimmed by 0 bases and J by 8 bases. For CDR1 and CDR2, the germline V gene (reference sequence) lists DFQATT and SNEGSKA. This sample is drawn from a study of regulatory T cells in long-lasting Graves disease (dated by TCRdb to the early 2020s). As for the study more broadly: In the newly diagnosed Graves' disease group, patients had been taking antithyroid drugs for less than 3 months. Persistent Graves' disease patients were compared with newly diagnosed Graves' disease patients by peripheral blood TCR sequencing and RNA sequencing. The study was conducted in China and was registered as a clinical trial. A total of 35 or so samples were covered by TCR sequencing, comprising around 13 persistent and 20 newly diagnosed Graves' disease patients. Results and caveats for the whole study, not just this receptor: Persistent patients shared more public clonotypes among themselves (under 3,000) than newly diagnosed patients did (about 970). Sequencing and analysis were restricted to the TCR beta chain. Peripheral blood alone was examined, since thyroid tissue, which constituted the primary lesion, could not be accessed. As a limitation, the authors acknowledged that the small sample size may reduce accuracy. TRBV28, TRBJ1-2 and TRBJ2-5 were preferentially used in persistent disease, while TRBV20-1 and TRBJ2-1 were favored in newly diagnosed disease. Compared with newly diagnosed patients, persistent Graves' disease patients had lower TCR Shannon entropy and fewer highly expanded clones, which suggests clonal expansion.

Library generation was performed with multiplex PCR. Reads for this sample came from an Illumina HiSeq 4000. TCR beta libraries were built with iRepertoire HTBI primers and Arm-PCR amplification of CDR3 regions. Before sequencing, the PCR products went through gel purification. From the authors' description of their analysis: Gene usage analysis of CDR3 amino acid clonotypes relied on the roughly 60 TRBV and about 13 TRBJ segments identified across samples. COPE and FqMerger were used to merge filtered high-quality paired reads into contigs. BLAST was used to align contigs to the IMGT TRBV, TRBD and TRBJ reference genes, and CDR3 was defined following IMGT. Any clonotype with a frequency above 0.1% was counted as a highly expanded clone. Repertoire diversity was measured by Shannon entropy, and V-J evenness by the Gini coefficient. Public clonotypes were defined as clonotypes shared by more than one individual. The public reads were run again by TCRdb, first through fastp at Q25 and then through MiXCR, and only productive beta chains were kept. Rows matching on CDR3 protein sequence are summarized as one entry with the most common DNA and genes. TCRdb's processing, not the authors', yielded these V and J calls. The sample has approximately 350,000 distinct CDR3 sequences on record, approximately 10% of them singletons. 15% to 20% of the sample rests with the top ten.

Sample time point, as interpreted from the label and publication: newly diagnosed GD, antithyroid drugs for less than 3 months. For both TCR sequencing and RNA sequencing, RNA was extracted from PBMCs using TRIzol. The diagnosis of Graves' disease followed American Thyroid Association guidelines. Recruitment of patients was carried out at an endocrinology department in Xi'an, China. Each patient gave 7 to 9.5 milliliters of peripheral blood, collected in an EDTA anticoagulant tube. Ficoll Paque Plus density gradient separation was used to isolate PBMCs, and no additional T cell sorting was done. An Agilent 2100 Bioanalyzer and agarose gel were used to check RNA quality, while a NanoDrop 2000 measured RNA concentration. The same data also went into a second study, on T cells in Graves' hyperthyroidism and ophthalmopathy. The second publication reports: Stable Graves' hyperthyroidism was defined as no progression to ophthalmopathy during 18 months of follow-up. Hyperthyroidism patients were aged 18 to 65 years and newly diagnosed, with disease duration of less than 2 months. The study excluded patients with uncontrolled infections, other autoimmune diseases, pregnancy or lactation. Diagnoses relied on clinical symptoms, serum thyroxine and TRAb, thyroid ultrasound and orbital computed tomography. The first round of RT-PCR for the TCR CDR3 was performed with the HTBI primer set and the Qiagen OneStep RT-PCR kit. Most expanded thyroid clonotypes (frequency above 0.001) were also found in blood, which suggests that blood repertoires may mirror thyroid immune responses. Ophthalmopathy was separated from stable hyperthyroidism by a 13 V-J signature model, with 85% to 90% sensitivity and roughly 84% specificity obtained in cross-validation and 80%/75% obtained in testing. In validation, the model predicted progression to ophthalmopathy with around 71% sensitivity and approximately 72% specificity, a median of 6.5 months before onset. A discovery cohort of about 100 patients, roughly 45 with Graves' ophthalmopathy and under 60 with stable Graves' hyperthyroidism, was used to find distinguishing TCR V-J signatures. An independent validation cohort of under 20 hyperthyroidism patients and 15 or so patients who later progressed to ophthalmopathy tested prospective prediction of ophthalmopathy. The 80 to 100 discovery patients were randomly divided into training and test sets at a 7:3 ratio. In roughly six Graves' hyperthyroidism patients, the study also compared T-cell repertoires from thyroid tissue with T-cell repertoires from blood. Once sampling was done, hyperthyroidism patients were given methimazole at a starting dose of 30 mg daily, whereas ophthalmopathy patients were given high-dose intravenous methylprednisolone. The libraries were constructed in a second round of multiplex PCR and then size-selected and purified. The libraries were sequenced on an Illumina HiSeq2000 using paired-end 100 bp reads. SOAPnuke was used to process the raw data, with reads discarded if the reads contained adapters or uncalled bases, had a mean Phred below 15, or lacked an exact constant-primer or identifier match. COPE v1.2.5 was used to merge the high-quality paired reads, and each unique nucleotide sequence was defined as a clonotype. MiTCR v1.1 was used to align the clonotypes against IMGT TRBV, TRBD and TRBJ reference segments. The analysis was restricted to V-J combinations with a frequency above 0.0001, which together covered over 99% of the repertoires. A TCS score was defined as the ratio of F50 (clonal expansion) to E x V (chaos), with BLOSUM62-based TCRdist applied between CDR3 peptides within each V-J. Welch's t-statistics and random forest reduced just over 500 V-J features to 10 to 15, which were used in a naive Bayes classifier (R e1071). No statistical method was used to fix the sample size in advance, and group allocation was not hidden from the investigators. The paper reports TCR Vbeta CDR3 sequencing of some 140 peripheral blood samples: under 45 ophthalmopathy, roughly 80 hyperthyroidism and 17 progressor patients.

The clonotype was recovered from a woman between 18 and 29 years old with Graves disease. Donor details come from another sample of the same person, matched by shared clones. The rearrangement combines TRBV20-1 with TRBJ1-2; the D gene cannot be resolved reliably. Sequences were derived from peripheral blood mononuclear cells (PBMCs), sampled at new diagnosis, from a patient treated with antithyroid drugs. The CDR3 has the sequence CSARDVGRGYTF. The DNA sequence is TGCAGTGCTAGAGATGTGGGTCGCGGCTACACCTTC.